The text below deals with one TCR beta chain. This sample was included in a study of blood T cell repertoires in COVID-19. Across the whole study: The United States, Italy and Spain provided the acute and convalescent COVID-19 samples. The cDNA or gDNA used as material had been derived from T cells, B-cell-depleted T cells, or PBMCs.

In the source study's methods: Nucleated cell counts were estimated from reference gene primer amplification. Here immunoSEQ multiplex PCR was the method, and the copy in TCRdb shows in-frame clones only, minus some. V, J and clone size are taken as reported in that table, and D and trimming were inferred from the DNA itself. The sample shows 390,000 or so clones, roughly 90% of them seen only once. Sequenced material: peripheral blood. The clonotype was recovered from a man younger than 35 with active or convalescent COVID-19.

The CDR3 spells CATSRDMSDQETQYF. DNA for the CDR3: TGTGCCACCAGCAGAGATATGTCTGACCAAGAGACCCAGTACTTC. This chain joins TRBV15 and TRBJ2-5; D not certain. Germline V gives CDR1 LNHNV, CDR2 YYDKDF (reference sequence). Trimming left V 0 bases short and J 0 bases short, with 8 bases between. The CDR3 is 15 amino acids. Supplemented by reference TRBV15 and TRBJ2-5, the full variable domain reads DAMVIQNPRYQVTQFGKPVTLSCSQTLNHNVMYWYQQKSSQAPKLLFHYYDKDFNNEADTPDNFQSRRPNTSFCFLDIRSPGLGDTAMYLCATSRDMSDQETQYFGPGTRLLVL.